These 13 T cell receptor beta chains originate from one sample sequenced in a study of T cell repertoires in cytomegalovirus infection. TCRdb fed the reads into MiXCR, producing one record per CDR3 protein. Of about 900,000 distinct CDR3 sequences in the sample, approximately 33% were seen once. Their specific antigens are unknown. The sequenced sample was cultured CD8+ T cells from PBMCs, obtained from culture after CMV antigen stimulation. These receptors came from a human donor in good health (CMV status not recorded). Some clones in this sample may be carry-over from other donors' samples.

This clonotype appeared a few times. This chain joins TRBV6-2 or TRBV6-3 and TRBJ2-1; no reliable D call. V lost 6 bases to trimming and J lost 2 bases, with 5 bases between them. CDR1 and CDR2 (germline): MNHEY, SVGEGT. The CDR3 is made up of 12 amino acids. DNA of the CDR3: TGTGCCAGCAGCAAAGCCTACAATGAGCAGTTCTTC. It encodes CASSKAYNEQFF.

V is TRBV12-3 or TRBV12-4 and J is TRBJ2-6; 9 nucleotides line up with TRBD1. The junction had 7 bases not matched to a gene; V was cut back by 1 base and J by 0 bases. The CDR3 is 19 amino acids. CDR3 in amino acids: CASSLVGTGFRSGANVLTF. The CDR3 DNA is TGTGCCAGCAGTTTAGTTGGGACAGGGTTCCGCTCTGGGGCCAACGTCCTGACTTTC.

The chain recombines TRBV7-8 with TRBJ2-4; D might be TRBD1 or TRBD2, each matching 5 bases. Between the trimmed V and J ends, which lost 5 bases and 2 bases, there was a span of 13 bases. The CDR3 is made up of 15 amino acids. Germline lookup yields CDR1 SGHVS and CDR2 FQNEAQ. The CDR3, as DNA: TGTGCCAGCAGCCAGACGGGGACGACCAAAAACATTCAGTACTTC. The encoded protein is CASSQTGTTKNIQYF.

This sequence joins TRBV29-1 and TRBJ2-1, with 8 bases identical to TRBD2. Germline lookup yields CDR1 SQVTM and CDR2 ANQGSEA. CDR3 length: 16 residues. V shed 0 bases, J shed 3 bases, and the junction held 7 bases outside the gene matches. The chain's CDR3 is CSVEDPGGGYYNEQFF. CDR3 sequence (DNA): TGCAGCGTTGAAGATCCTGGCGGGGGGTACTACAATGAGCAGTTCTTC.

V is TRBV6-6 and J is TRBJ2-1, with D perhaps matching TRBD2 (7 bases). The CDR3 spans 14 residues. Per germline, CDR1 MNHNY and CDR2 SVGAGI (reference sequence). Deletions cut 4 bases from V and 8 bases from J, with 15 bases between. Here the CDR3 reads CASSLWGGQDEQFF. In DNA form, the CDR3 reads TGTGCCAGCAGTTTGTGGGGGGGCCAGGATGAGCAGTTCTTC.

CDR3 sequence: CASSPHYEQFF. In nucleotides, the CDR3 is TGTGCCAGCAGCCCCCATTATGAGCAGTTCTTC. The chain carries TRBV7-2 and TRBJ2-1; unclear D gene. Trimming pared 5 bases from V and 8 bases from J, leaving 7 bases between. CDR1 SGHTA and CDR2 FQGNSA come from the germline V gene. CDR3 length: 11 amino acids.

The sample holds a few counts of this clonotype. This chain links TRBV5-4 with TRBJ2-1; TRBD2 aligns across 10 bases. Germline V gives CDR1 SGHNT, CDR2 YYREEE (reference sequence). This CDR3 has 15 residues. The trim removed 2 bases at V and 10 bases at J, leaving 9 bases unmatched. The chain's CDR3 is CASSFGAGGPREQFF. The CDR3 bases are TGTGCCAGCAGCTTCGGAGCGGGGGGGCCGAGGGAGCAGTTCTTC.

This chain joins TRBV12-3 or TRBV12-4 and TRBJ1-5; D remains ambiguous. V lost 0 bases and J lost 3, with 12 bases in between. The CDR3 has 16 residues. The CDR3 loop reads CASSLAGRGINQPQHF. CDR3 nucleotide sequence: TGTGCCAGCAGTTTAGCCGGACGGGGAATCAATCAGCCCCAGCATTTT.

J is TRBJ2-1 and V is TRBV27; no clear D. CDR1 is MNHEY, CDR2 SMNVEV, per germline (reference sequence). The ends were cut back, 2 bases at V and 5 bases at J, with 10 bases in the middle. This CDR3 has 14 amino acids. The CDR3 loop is CASSLVPLNNEQFF. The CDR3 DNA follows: TGTGCCAGCAGTTTAGTGCCCCTAAACAATGAGCAGTTCTTC.

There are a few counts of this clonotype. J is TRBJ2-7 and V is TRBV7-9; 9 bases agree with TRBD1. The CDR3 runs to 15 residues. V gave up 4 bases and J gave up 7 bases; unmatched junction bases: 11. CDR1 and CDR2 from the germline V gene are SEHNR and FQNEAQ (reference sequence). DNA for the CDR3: TGTGCCAGCAGCTCTCACCGGACAGGGGCCAAGGAGCAGTACTTC. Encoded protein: CASSSHRTGAKEQYF.

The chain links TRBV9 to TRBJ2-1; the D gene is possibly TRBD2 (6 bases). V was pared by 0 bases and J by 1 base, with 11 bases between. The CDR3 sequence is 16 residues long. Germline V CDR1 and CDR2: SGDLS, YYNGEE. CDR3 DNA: TGTGCCAGCAGCGTAGTTGCGGGGTATTCCTACAATGAGCAGTTCTTC. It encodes CASSVVAGYSYNEQFF. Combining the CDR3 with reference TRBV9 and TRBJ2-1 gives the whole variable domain DSGVTQTPKHLITATGQRVTLRCSPRSGDLSVYWYQQSLDQGLQFLIQYYNGEERAKGNILERFSAQQFPDLHSELNLSSLELGDSALYFCASSVVAGYSYNEQFFGPGTRLTVL.

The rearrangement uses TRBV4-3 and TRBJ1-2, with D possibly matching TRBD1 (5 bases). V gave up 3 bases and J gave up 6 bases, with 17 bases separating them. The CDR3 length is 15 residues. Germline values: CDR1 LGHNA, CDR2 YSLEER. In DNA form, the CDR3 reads TGCGCCAGCAGCCAGGGGCAGGGCAGAAGGGATGGCTACACCTTC. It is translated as CASSQGQGRRDGYTF.

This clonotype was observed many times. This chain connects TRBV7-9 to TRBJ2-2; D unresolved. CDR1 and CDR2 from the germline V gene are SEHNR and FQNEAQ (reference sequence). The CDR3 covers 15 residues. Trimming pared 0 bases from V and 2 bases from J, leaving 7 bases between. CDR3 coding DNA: TGTGCCAGCAGCTTAGCCCGGAGAAACACCGGGGAGCTGTTTTTT. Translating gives CASSLARRNTGELFF.